The present TCR beta chain was sequenced within a study of Ad26.COV2.S vaccination and SARS-CoV-2 variants. Study-level background: Each vaccinee took Ad26.COV2.S intramuscularly, once or twice 56 days apart. Study outcomes and limitations: Individuals receiving vaccine had higher spike-specific TCR breadth than placebo recipients did.

Trimming removed 3 bases from V and 4 bases from J; junction bases left unmatched: 4. CDR3 length: 13 amino acids. Germline lookup yields CDR1 DFQATT and CDR2 SNEGSKA (reference sequence). On this clone itself: Its antigen remains unknown.

Treatment denoted: some 20 received Ad26.COV2.S at low or high dose, single or two shots; about 5 received placebo; per-sample allocation not given. Following the first vaccine or placebo injection, samples were taken on day 63. Method: immunoSEQ multiplex PCR; TCRdb's copy keeps in-frame clones and lacks some. Of roughly 380,000 clones detected, roughly 84% appear once; the ten largest clones hold around 3.6%. Specimen: peripheral blood, collected in a trial of Ad26.COV2.S vaccine versus placebo. The chain carries TRBV20-1 and TRBJ1-1; 8 nucleotides align to TRBD1. This sequence was found in a person between 18 and 65 years old who received the Ad26.COV2.S COVID-19 vaccine or a placebo. CDR3 residues: CSASAGQVTEAFF. The DNA for the CDR3 is TGCAGTGCTAGTGCGGGACAGGTCACTGAAGCTTTCTTT.